Following are 27 T cell receptor beta chains from one sample sequenced in a study of T cells in Graves' hyperthyroidism and ophthalmopathy. Amplified regions were TCR beta CDR3 sequences from RNA transcripts. Carried out on the TCR CDR3, a first-round RT-PCR used the HTBI primer set. MiXCR, run by TCRdb on the multiplex PCR reads, gives a single entry per CDR3 protein. The sample shows roughly 500,000 distinct CDR3 sequences, around 15% of them seen only once. Sequences were obtained from blood. All receptors come from a woman aged 30 to 39 with Graves' ophthalmopathy.

The V call is TRBV6-2 or TRBV6-3, the J call TRBJ2-4; perhaps TRBD2 as D (6 bases). The length of the CDR3 is 17 residues. Trimming took 2 bases from V and 1 from J, leaving 15 bases between them. Germline-derived CDR1 and CDR2 are MNHEY and SVGEGT. The CDR3 is CASSYPHGGVAKNIQYF. The CDR3 DNA reads as TGTGCCAGCAGTTACCCCCATGGAGGGGTGGCCAAAAACATTCAGTACTTC.

The chain employs TRBV2 and TRBJ1-2; no clear D gene. Germline V gene sequence: CDR1 SNHLY, CDR2 FYNNEI. Trimming removed 4 bases from V and 6 bases from J, with 12 bases in between. This CDR3 is built from 13 residues. In nucleotides, the CDR3 is TGTGCCAGCAGTGGTTGGGGATCCGATGGCTACACCTTC. Amino acids: CASSGWGSDGYTF.

In its sample, this clonotype was seen many times. The J gene is TRBJ2-5, the V gene TRBV7-2; D is unresolved. The CDR3 has 14 amino acids. Germline V gives CDR1 SGHTA, CDR2 FQGNSA. V lost 1 base to trimming and J lost 1 base, with 7 bases between them. CDR3 coding DNA: TGTGCCAGCAGCTTAGTTTTCAGCCAAGAGACCCAGTACTTC. Translation: CASSLVFSQETQYF.

This clonotype was found a few times. This chain joins TRBV2 and TRBJ2-2; 7 bases align to TRBD2. Looked up from germline, CDR1 is SNHLY and CDR2 is FYNNEI. The CDR3 sequence is 15 residues long. Trimming removed 5 bases from V and 4 bases from J; junction bases left unmatched: 7. CDR3 DNA sequence: TGTGCCAGCAGTCTTCAGGGAGGGTTCACCGGGGAGCTGTTTTTT. Protein product: CASSLQGGFTGELFF. The variable domain in full, with the rest retrieved from reference TRBV2 and TRBJ2-2, is EPEVTQTPSHQVTQMGQEVILRCVPISNHLYFYWYRQILGQKVEFLVSFYNNEISEKSEIFDDQFSVERPDGSNFTLKIRSTKLEDSAMYFCASSLQGGFTGELFFGEGSRLTVL.

At least ten counts were recorded for this clonotype. The rearrangement uses TRBV30 and TRBJ2-2; TRBD1 agrees at 9 bases. Unmatched junction bases numbered 5, after V lost 2 bases and J lost 4 bases. The CDR3 totals 15 residues. The V gene's germline CDR1 is GTSNPN and CDR2 SVGIG (reference sequence). CDR3 in amino acids: CAWSIRDRVTGELFF. CDR3 coding DNA: TGTGCCTGGAGTATCCGGGACAGGGTCACCGGGGAGCTGTTTTTT.

The chain carries TRBV20-1 and TRBJ2-4, with TRBD2 as a possible D gene (5 bases). The CDR3 consists of 14 residues. CDR1 is DFQATT, CDR2 SNEGSKA, per germline (reference sequence). V lost 3 bases, J lost 0 bases, and 9 bases lay in between. CDR3 bases: TGCAGTGCTAGCGGGAAGCTAGCCAAAAACATTCAGTACTTC. It translates to CSASGKLAKNIQYF.

This clonotype was seen a handful of times. The chain combines TRBV6-1 with TRBJ2-5; D gene uncertain. Trimming took 7 bases from V and 0 from J, leaving 9 bases between them. Germline assignment: CDR1 MNHNS and CDR2 SASEGT. The CDR3 is made up of 13 amino acids. CDR3 in DNA: TGTGCCAGCATAAAGTGGCACCAAGAGACCCAGTACTTC. This translates into CASIKWHQETQYF.

This clonotype has a single count. A read error may explain this, as a much larger clone is one base away. The genes are TRBV12-3 or TRBV12-4 and TRBJ2-5, with a weak D call TRBD1 (5 bases). The CDR3 has 14 residues. With 7 bases removed from V and 2 bases from J, the gap between germline ends came to 14 bases. The CDR3 nucleotides are TGTGCCAGCACCTCCGGTGGGGCGCAAGAGACCCAGTACTTC. Its translation: CASTSGGAQETQYF.

The chain couples TRBV12-3 or TRBV12-4 to TRBJ2-1; perhaps TRBD2 as D (7 bases). V gave up 5 bases and J gave up 5 bases, with 13 bases separating them. CDR3 length: 14 residues. CDR3 nucleotide sequence: TGTGCCAGCAGTAGCGGGACACCAAACAATGAGCAGTTCTTC. As protein: CASSSGTPNNEQFF.

This clonotype was seen repeatedly, ten times or more. The chain combines TRBV6-1 with TRBJ2-5; the D gene is possibly TRBD1 (6 bases). The germline CDR1 and CDR2 sequences are MNHNS and SASEGT. V was pared by 6 bases and J by 2 bases, with 16 bases between. The length of the CDR3 is 15 residues. In nucleotides, the CDR3 is TGTGCCAGCAGCAACAGGGCCAGGGGACAAGAGACCCAGTACTTC. This codes for CASSNRARGQETQYF.

For this clonotype: Because the CDR3 is missing its conserved closing phenylalanine or tryptophan, this is likely a read error. The chain couples TRBV2 to TRBJ2-7; 8 bases are a match to TRBD1. The CDR3 contains 14 residues. The V gene end was trimmed by 5 bases and the J gene end by 0 bases; junction bases not matched to a gene: 3. Per the germline V gene, CDR1 is SNHLY and CDR2 is FYNNEI. DNA for the CDR3: TGTGCCAGCAGTAGACAGGGGAGCTCCTACGAGCAGTACCTC. Translating gives CASSRQGSSYEQYL.

The V and J genes are TRBV20-1 and TRBJ1-1; 9 positions agree with TRBD1. Germline lookup yields CDR1 DFQATT and CDR2 SNEGSKA (reference sequence). Germline trimming cut 5 bases from V and 11 bases from J; bases unmatched to any gene: 3. The CDR3 sequence is 10 residues long. The CDR3 DNA reads as TGCAGTGCTGGGGACAGGGTGGCTTTCTTT. Residues: CSAGDRVAFF.

This clonotype was seen a handful of times. The V call is TRBV10-3, the J call TRBJ2-1, with TRBD1 as a possible D gene (7 bases). Trimming cost V 10 bases and J 0 bases, with 22 bases left between them. The CDR3 sequence is 17 residues long. Germline V gene sequence: CDR1 ENHRY, CDR2 SYGVKD. CDR3 nucleotides: TGTGCCACCGCAGGGGGTCTAGCGTCCAGCTCCTACAATGAGCAGTTCTTC. Its protein product is CATAGGLASSSYNEQFF.

As concerns this clonotype: One end of the junction does not line up with germline, which may come from a read error. This rearrangement joins TRBV18 to TRBJ2-7; D assignment may be TRBD1 or TRBD2 (6 bases each). The CDR3 spans 14 residues. Germline V CDR1 and CDR2: KGHSH, LQKENI. DNA of the CDR3: TGTGTCAGCTCACCACGGGGGCGCAATGACGAGCAGTACTTC. It codes for CVSSPRGRNDEQYF.

This clonotype was seen many times. V and J are TRBV28 and TRBJ2-7, with 10 bases aligning to TRBD2. This CDR3 spans 22 amino acids. J lost 4 bases, V lost 4 bases, and 28 bases had no gene match. CDR1 is MDHEN, CDR2 SYDVKM, per germline. The CDR3 spells CASSYSGGGGQPGTSEGYEQYF. CDR3 DNA sequence: TGTGCCAGCAGTTATTCCGGCGGGGGGGGACAGCCTGGGACTAGCGAGGGATACGAGCAGTACTTC.

This clonotype was seen ten or more times. The chain joins TRBV18 to TRBJ1-3; no clear D gene. The V end lost 1 base, the J end lost 0 bases, and 7 bases lay between the germline ends. There are 15 residues in the CDR3. Per germline, CDR1 KGHSH and CDR2 LQKENI. CDR3 region: CASSPRQDSGNTIYF. The CDR3 nucleotides are TGTGCCAGCTCACCACGGCAAGACTCTGGAAACACCATATATTTT.

A few counts support this clonotype. The V gene is TRBV2, the J gene TRBJ2-5; D gene unclear. CDR3 size: 14 residues. Looked up from germline, CDR1 is SNHLY and CDR2 is FYNNEI. Trimming left V 3 bases short and J 7 bases short, with 15 bases between. DNA for the CDR3: TGTGCCAGCAGTGACTGGGCAGGAGAAGCGACCCAGTACTTC. Amino acids: CASSDWAGEATQYF.

This clonotype appeared a few times. The rearrangement joins TRBV6-5 to TRBJ2-1; TRBD2 matches 9 bases. V lost 5 bases to trimming and J lost 8 bases; unmatched junction nucleotides: 7. CDR1 and CDR2 (germline): MNHEY, SVGAGI. The CDR3 extends over 14 amino acids. The CDR3 DNA sequence: TGTGCCAGCAGTACGGGACTAGCTTTGGATGAGCAGTTCTTC. Its translation is CASSTGLALDEQFF.

The chain has TRBV6-2 or TRBV6-3 and TRBJ2-7; 9 bases agree with TRBD1. Germline V gene data show CDR1 as MNHEY and CDR2 as SVGEGT. There are 19 residues in the CDR3. V lost 2 bases to trimming and J lost 0 bases; unmatched junction nucleotides: 14. CDR3 loop: CASSYGSGTGLGSSYEQYF. The DNA of the CDR3 is TGTGCCAGCAGTTACGGTTCCGGGACAGGGTTGGGAAGCTCCTACGAGCAGTACTTC.

This clonotype was seen repeatedly, ten times or more. The chain joins TRBV7-2 to TRBJ2-1, with D tentatively TRBD2 (6 bases). CDR1 is SGHTA, CDR2 FQGNSA, per germline. V was pared by 5 bases and J by 0 bases, with 14 bases between. The CDR3 spans 16 residues. The CDR3 coding sequence is TGTGCCAGCAGCCCCCGGGACTCGAGCTCCTACAATGAGCAGTTCTTC. It translates to CASSPRDSSSYNEQFF.

The V and J genes are TRBV24-1 and TRBJ2-2; TRBD2 agrees at 7 bases. V shed 3 bases and J 6 bases; nucleotides not matched to a gene: 3. CDR1 KGHDR and CDR2 SFDVKD come from the germline V gene. This CDR3 region has 14 residues. The CDR3, as DNA: TGTGCCACCAGTGATGGGGGGGAGCCCGGGGAGCTGTTTTTT. Its protein is CATSDGGEPGELFF.

The chain joins TRBV20-1 to TRBJ2-7; 9 nucleotides agree with TRBD1. This CDR3 is built from 16 residues. Germline V gene sequence: CDR1 DFQATT, CDR2 SNEGSKA (reference sequence). J lost 1 base, V lost 0 bases, and 7 bases had no gene match. The CDR3 loop reads CSARDPIGTGSYEQYF. CDR3 nucleotides: TGCAGTGCTAGAGACCCGATAGGGACAGGGTCCTACGAGCAGTACTTC.

At least ten counts were recorded for this clonotype. The chain combines TRBV24-1 with TRBJ2-2, with 10 nucleotides matching TRBD1. The germline V gene encodes CDR1 KGHDR and CDR2 SFDVKD. Unmatched junction bases numbered 5, after V lost 4 bases and J lost 16 bases. The CDR3 consists of 12 residues. Here the CDR3 DNA reads TGTGCCACCAGTGAAGGGACAGGGGCGCAGTTTTTT. It is translated as CATSEGTGAQFF.

This clonotype was seen repeatedly, ten times or more. The chain employs TRBV27 and TRBJ1-1; 9 positions agree with TRBD1. The CDR3 totals 17 residues. Germline V lookup: CDR1 MNHEY, CDR2 SMNVEV (reference sequence). Germline trimming cut 3 bases from V and 1 base from J; bases unmatched to any gene: 9. The CDR3 sequence is CASSFLYRGHRNTEAFF. In nucleotides, the CDR3 is TGTGCCAGCAGTTTTTTGTACAGGGGGCATAGGAACACTGAAGCTTTCTTT.

The chain carries TRBV7-2 and TRBJ2-5; D uncertain. The CDR3 has 14 residues. Trimming took 6 bases from V and 5 from J, leaving 16 bases between them. Germline V gives CDR1 SGHTA, CDR2 FQGNSA. The CDR3 here is CASSRRATSETQYF. CDR3 nucleotides: TGTGCCAGCAGTCGAAGGGCGACTTCTGAGACCCAGTACTTC.

This clonotype was found many times. The J gene is TRBJ2-5, the V gene TRBV28; 7 nucleotides agree with TRBD1. Germline CDR1 is MDHEN and CDR2 is SYDVKM. J gave up 1 base and V 8 bases, and 13 bases lay outside the gene matches. The CDR3 length is 16 residues. CDR3 region: CASREILGQLQETQYF. The CDR3 bases are TGTGCCAGCCGAGAGATTCTGGGACAGCTCCAAGAGACCCAGTACTTC.

This clonotype was recorded many times. J is TRBJ1-2 and V is TRBV7-2; 7 nucleotides align to TRBD1. The germline CDR1 and CDR2 sequences are SGHTA and FQGNSA. The CDR3 has 15 residues. With 4 bases clipped from V and 4 bases from J, the junction kept 9 bases outside the gene matches. CDR3 loop: CASSYPTGSVYGYTF. CDR3 in DNA: TGTGCCAGCAGCTATCCGACAGGGTCCGTCTATGGCTACACCTTC.